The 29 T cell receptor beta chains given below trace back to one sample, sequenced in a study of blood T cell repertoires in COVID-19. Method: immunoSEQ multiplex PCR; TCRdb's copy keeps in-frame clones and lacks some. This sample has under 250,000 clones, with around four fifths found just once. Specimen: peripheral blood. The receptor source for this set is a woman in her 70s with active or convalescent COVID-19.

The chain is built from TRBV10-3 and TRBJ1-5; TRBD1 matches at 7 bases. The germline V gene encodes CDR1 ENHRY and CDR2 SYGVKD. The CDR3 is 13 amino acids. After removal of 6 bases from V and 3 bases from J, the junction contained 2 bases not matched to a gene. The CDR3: CAIRQGPNQPQHF. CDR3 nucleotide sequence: TGTGCCATCAGACAGGGGCCCAATCAGCCCCAGCATTTT.

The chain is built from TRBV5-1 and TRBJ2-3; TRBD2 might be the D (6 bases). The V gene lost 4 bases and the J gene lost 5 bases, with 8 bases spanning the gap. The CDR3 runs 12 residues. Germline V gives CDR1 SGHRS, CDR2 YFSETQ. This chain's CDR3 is CASSGTLDTQYF. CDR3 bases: TGCGCCAGCAGCGGGACTTTAGATACGCAGTATTTT.

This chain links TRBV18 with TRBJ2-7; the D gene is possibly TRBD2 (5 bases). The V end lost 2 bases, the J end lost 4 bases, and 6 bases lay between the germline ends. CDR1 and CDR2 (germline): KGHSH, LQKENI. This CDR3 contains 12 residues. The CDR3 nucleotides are TGTGCCAGCTCACCAAGGACTTACGAGCAGTACTTC. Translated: CASSPRTYEQYF. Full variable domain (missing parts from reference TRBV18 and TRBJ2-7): NAGVMQNPRHLVRRRGQEARLRCSPMKGHSHVYWYRQLPEEGLKFMVYLQKENIIDESGMPKERFSAEFPKEGPSILRIQQVVRGDSAAYFCASSPRTYEQYFGPGTRLTVT.

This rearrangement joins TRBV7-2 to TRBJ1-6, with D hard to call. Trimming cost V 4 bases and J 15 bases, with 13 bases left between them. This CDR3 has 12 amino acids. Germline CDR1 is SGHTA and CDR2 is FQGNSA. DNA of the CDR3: TGTGCCAGCAGCTCCTATGAGGGTAACCTCCACTTT. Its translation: CASSSYEGNLHF. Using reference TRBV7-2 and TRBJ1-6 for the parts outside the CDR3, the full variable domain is GAGVSQSPSNKVTEKGKDVELRCDPISGHTALYWYRQSLGQGLEFLIYFQGNSAPDKSGLPSDRFSAERTGGSVSTLTIQRTQQEDSAVYLCASSSYEGNLHFGNGTRLTVT.

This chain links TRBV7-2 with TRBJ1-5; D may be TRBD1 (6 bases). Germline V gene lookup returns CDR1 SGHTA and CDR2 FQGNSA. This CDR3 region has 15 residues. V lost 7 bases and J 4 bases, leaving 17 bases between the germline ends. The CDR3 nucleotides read TGTGCCAGCACCCTTTTTCGCGACAGGAATCAGCCCCAGCATTTT. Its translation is CASTLFRDRNQPQHF. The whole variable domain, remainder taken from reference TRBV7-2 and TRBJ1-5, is GAGVSQSPSNKVTEKGKDVELRCDPISGHTALYWYRQSLGQGLEFLIYFQGNSAPDKSGLPSDRFSAERTGGSVSTLTIQRTQQEDSAVYLCASTLFRDRNQPQHFGDGTRLSIL.

The CDR3 DNA reads TGTGCCAGCAGCAAATGGTCGATATGCGCGGGAGCGTACAATGAGCAGTTCTTC. Protein product: CASSKWSICAGAYNEQFF. The V and J genes are TRBV21-1 and TRBJ2-1; the table gives TRBD2 as D, unverified against the DNA. TRBV21-1 is described as a pseudogene. The CDR3 has 18 amino acids.

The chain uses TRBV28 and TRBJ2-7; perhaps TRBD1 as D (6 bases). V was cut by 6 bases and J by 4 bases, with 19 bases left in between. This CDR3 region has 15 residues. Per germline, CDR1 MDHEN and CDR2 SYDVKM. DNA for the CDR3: TGTGCCAGCAGGTCCACAGGGCGTGGGGTTTACGAGCAGTACTTC. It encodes CASRSTGRGVYEQYF.

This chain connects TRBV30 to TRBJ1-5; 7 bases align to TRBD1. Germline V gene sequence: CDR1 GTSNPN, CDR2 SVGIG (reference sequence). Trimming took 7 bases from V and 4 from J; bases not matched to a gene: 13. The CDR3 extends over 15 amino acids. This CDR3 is CAFTYLGTENQPQHF. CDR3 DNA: TGTGCCTTCACCTATTTAGGGACAGAAAATCAGCCCCAGCATTTT.

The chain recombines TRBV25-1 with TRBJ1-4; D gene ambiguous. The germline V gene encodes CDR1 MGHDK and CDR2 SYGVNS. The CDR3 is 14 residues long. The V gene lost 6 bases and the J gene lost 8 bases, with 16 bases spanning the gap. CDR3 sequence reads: CASSPSDRVEKLFF. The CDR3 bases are TGTGCCAGCAGCCCAAGTGATCGGGTCGAAAAACTGTTTTTT.

This CDR3 reads CASSLLGTGDTQYF. CDR3 bases: TGTGCCAGCAGCTTACTAGGGACAGGGGATACGCAGTATTTT. The chain has TRBV7-3 and TRBJ2-3, with TRBD1 identical over 9 bases. CDR1 and CDR2 from the germline V gene are SGHTA and FQGTGA. This CDR3 region has 14 residues. V dropped 2 bases and J dropped 6; count of bases not matched to a gene: 3.

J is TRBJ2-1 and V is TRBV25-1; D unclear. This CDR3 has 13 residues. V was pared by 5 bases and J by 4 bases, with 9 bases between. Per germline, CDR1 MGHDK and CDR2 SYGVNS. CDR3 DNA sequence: TGTGCCAGCAGTCCCTCCTCGTACAATGAGCAGTTCTTC. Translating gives CASSPSSYNEQFF.

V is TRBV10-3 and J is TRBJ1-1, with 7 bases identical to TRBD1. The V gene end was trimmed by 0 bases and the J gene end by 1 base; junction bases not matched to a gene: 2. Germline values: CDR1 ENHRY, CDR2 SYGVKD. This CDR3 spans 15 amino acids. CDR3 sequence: CAISESGQANTEAFF. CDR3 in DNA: TGTGCCATCAGTGAGTCCGGACAGGCGAACACTGAAGCTTTCTTT.

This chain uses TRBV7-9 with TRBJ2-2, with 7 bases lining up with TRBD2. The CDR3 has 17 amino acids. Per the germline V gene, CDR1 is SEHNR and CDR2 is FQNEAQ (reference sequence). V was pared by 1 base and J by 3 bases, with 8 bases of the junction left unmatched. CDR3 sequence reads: CASSLGFGSGYTGELFF. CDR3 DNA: TGTGCCAGCAGCTTAGGGTTCGGTAGCGGGTACACCGGGGAGCTGTTTTTT.

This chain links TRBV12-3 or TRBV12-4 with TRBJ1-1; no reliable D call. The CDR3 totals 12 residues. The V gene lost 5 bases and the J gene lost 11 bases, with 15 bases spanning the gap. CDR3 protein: CASSQSSGLAFF. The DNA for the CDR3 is TGTGCCAGCAGTCAGTCGAGTGGGCTGGCTTTCTTT.

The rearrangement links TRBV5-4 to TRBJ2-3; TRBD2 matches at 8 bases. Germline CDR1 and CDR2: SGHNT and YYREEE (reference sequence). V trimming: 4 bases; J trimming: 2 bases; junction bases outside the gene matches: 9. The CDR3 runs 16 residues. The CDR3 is CASSRPGLGATDTQYF. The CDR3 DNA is TGTGCCAGCAGCCGGCCGGGACTAGGAGCCACAGATACGCAGTATTTT.

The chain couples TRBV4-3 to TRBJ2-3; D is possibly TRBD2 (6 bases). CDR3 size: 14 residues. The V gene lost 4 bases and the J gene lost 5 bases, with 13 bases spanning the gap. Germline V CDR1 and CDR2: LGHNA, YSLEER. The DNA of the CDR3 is TGCGCCAGCAGCCCTGGTAGCGGAGGAGATACGCAGTATTTT. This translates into CASSPGSGGDTQYF.

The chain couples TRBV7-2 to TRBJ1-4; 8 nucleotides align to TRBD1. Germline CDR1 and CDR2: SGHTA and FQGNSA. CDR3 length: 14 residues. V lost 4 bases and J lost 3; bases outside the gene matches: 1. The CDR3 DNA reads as TGTGCCAGCAGCTCAGGGGGCCCTAATGAAAAACTGTTTTTT. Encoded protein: CASSSGGPNEKLFF.

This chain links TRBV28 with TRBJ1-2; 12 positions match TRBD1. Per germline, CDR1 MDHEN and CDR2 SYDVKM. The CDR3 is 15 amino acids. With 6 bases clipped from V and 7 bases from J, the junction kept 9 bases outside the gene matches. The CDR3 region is CASSPGTGGFVGYTF. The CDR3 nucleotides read TGTGCCAGCAGCCCTGGGACAGGGGGCTTCGTTGGCTACACCTTC.

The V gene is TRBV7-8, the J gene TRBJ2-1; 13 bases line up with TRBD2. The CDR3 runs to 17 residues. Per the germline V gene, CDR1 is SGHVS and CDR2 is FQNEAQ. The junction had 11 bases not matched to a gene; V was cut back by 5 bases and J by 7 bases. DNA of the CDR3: TGTGCCAGCAGCCCTCGGACTAGCGGGAGTGGGGTTAATGAGCAGTTCTTC. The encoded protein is CASSPRTSGSGVNEQFF.

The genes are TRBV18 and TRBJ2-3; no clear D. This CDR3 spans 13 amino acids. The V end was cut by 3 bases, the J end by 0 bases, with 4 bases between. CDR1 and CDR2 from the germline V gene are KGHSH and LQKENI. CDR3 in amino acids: CASSPSSTDTQYF. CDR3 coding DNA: TGTGCCAGCTCACCGTCTAGCACAGATACGCAGTATTTT.

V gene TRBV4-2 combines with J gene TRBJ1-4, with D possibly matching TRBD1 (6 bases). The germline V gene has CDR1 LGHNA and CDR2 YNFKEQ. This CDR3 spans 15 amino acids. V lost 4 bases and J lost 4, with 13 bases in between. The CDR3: CASSRRTVFNEKLFF. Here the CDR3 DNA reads TGTGCCAGCAGCCGTAGGACAGTCTTTAATGAAAAACTGTTTTTT.

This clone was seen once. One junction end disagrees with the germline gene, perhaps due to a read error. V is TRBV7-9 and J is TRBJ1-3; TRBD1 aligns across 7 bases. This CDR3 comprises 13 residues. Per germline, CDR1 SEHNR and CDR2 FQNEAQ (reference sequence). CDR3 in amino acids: CASSLLRSDRGHF. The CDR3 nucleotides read TGTGCCAGCAGCCTCTTAAGAAGCGATAGGGGGCATTTT.

This CDR3 reads CAPRGGCQPQHF. The CDR3 DNA reads as TGTGCCCCCCGGGGGGGTTGTCAGCCCCAGCATTTT. The chain employs TRBV24-1 and TRBJ1-5, with D perhaps TRBD1 (5 bases). The CDR3 runs to 12 residues. Deletions cut 12 bases from V and 6 bases from J, with 14 bases between. Looked up from germline, CDR1 is KGHDR and CDR2 is SFDVKD.

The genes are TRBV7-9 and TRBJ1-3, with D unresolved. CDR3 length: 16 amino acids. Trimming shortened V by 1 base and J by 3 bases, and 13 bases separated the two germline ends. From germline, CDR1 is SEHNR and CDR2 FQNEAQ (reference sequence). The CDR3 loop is CASSLEDMALGNTIYF. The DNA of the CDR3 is TGTGCCAGCAGCTTAGAAGATATGGCTCTTGGAAACACCATATATTTT.

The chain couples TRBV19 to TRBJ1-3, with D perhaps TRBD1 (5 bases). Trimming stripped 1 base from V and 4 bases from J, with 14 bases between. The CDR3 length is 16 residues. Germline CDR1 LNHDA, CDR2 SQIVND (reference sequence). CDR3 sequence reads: CASSIAARADGNTIYF. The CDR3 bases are TGTGCCAGTAGTATAGCTGCCAGGGCCGACGGAAACACCATATATTTT.

This CDR3 reads CASSLGQGIETQYF. CDR3 sequence (DNA): TGCGCCAGCAGCTTGGGACAGGGTATAGAGACCCAGTACTTC. The genes are TRBV5-1 and TRBJ2-5; 7 bases fit TRBD1. The germline V gene encodes CDR1 SGHRS and CDR2 YFSETQ. Trimming at V came to 0 bases and at J to 4 bases, leaving 3 bases not matched to a gene. The CDR3 has 14 amino acids.

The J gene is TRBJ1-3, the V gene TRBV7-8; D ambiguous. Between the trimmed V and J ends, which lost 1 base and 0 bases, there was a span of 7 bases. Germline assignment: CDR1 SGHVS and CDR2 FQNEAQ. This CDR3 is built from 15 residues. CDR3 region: CASSLDLYSGNTIYF. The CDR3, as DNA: TGTGCCAGCAGCTTAGACCTATACTCTGGAAACACCATATATTTT.

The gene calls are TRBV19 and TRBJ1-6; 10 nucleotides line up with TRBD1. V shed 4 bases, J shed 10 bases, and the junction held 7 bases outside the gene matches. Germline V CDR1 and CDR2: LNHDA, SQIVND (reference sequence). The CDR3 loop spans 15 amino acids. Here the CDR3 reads CASSTGQGLYSPLHF. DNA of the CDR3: TGTGCCAGTAGTACGGGACAGGGGCTATACTCACCCCTCCACTTT.

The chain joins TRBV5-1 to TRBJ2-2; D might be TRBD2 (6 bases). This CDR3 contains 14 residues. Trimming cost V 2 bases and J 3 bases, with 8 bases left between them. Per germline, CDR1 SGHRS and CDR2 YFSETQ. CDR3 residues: CASSFGTYTGELFF. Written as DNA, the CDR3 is TGCGCCAGCAGCTTCGGGACTTACACCGGGGAGCTGTTTTTT.